A single sample is the source of the 3 T cell receptor beta chains below, sequenced in a study of T cells in localized non-small cell lung cancer. Sequencing was performed with immunoSEQ multiplex PCR; in TCRdb, only in-frame clones are kept and a portion is missing. In the table there are approximately 76,000 clones, over 75% of which are singletons. The specimen comprised peripheral blood, sampled before any cancer treatment. The receptor set was obtained from a female donor older than 55 with stage I lung adenocarcinoma.

V and J are TRBV5-3 and TRBJ2-1; 7 bases fit TRBD2. TRBV5-3 carries the ORF label, with uncertain function. V shed 6 bases, J shed 6 bases, and the junction held 15 bases outside the gene matches. The CDR3 is made up of 16 amino acids. In DNA, the CDR3 is TGTGCCAGAAACATAGTGGTGGGGAGGGGATCCAATGAGCAGTTCTTC. Translation gives CARNIVVGRGSNEQFF.

V gene TRBV28 combines with J gene TRBJ1-2; D remains ambiguous. The germline V gene has CDR1 MDHEN and CDR2 SYDVKM. Trimming shortened V by 4 bases and J by 7 bases, and 10 bases separated the two germline ends. The CDR3 has 12 amino acids. The chain's CDR3 is CASSSSGVGYTF. In nucleotides, the CDR3 is TGTGCCAGCAGTTCCAGTGGGGTTGGCTACACCTTC.

J is TRBJ1-2 and V is TRBV7-2, with TRBD1 identical over 10 bases. The CDR3 has 17 amino acids. With 2 bases clipped from V and 2 bases from J, the junction kept 8 bases outside the gene matches. Germline V gene sequence: CDR1 SGHTA, CDR2 FQGNSA. CDR3 DNA: TGTGCCAGCAGCTTATTCTCCGGACAGGGGGAGAACTATGGCTACACCTTC. Translating it yields CASSLFSGQGENYGYTF.